This is a list of T cell receptor beta chains from one sample in a study of blood T cells in healthy people across ages. TCRdb recomputed calls from the 5' RACE reads with MiXCR, one row per CDR3 protein. The table shows some 730,000 distinct CDR3 sequences, with about a fifth occurring only once. The specimen was blood. These receptors originate from a man between 65 and 85 years old in good health. Both conserved end residues are part of each CDR3. The D gene is left open where the match is weak. Size tells how often a clone was seen (once, few, many) or the class of an expanded clone, and some rows leave it out.

J,size,D,V,DNA,CDR3
TRBJ2-2,.,.,TRBV20-1,TGCAGTGCCATTGCCGACTGGGACTCCTACACCGGGGAGCTGTTTTTT,CSAIADWDSYTGELFF
TRBJ2-7,.,.,TRBV7-8,TGTGCCAGCAGCTTAGCACTAGGACCGGTTAACGAGCAGTACTTC,CASSLALGPVNEQYF
TRBJ1-1,few,.,TRBV5-1,TGCGCCAGCAGCTCGCTGGAGGTGAACACTGAAGCTTTCTTT,CASSSLEVNTEAFF
TRBJ2-7,.,TRBD2,TRBV29-1,TGCAGCGTTGGACCCTACGGCGGGAGTTACGAGCAGTACTTC,CSVGPYGGSYEQYF
TRBJ2-7,.,TRBD1,TRBV19,TGTGCCAGTGGCAACAGGGGCGCCTACGAGCAGTACTTC,CASGNRGAYEQYF
TRBJ1-2,many,TRBD1,TRBV27,TGTGCCAGCAGTCGCTACAGGGGGGACTATGGCTACACCTTC,CASSRYRGDYGYTF
TRBJ2-1,few,TRBD1,TRBV12-3/TRBV12-4,TGTGCCAGCAGTGACGGGACAGGGCGCAATGAGCAGTTCTTC,CASSDGTGRNEQFF
TRBJ1-1,few,TRBD1,TRBV11-2,TGTGCCAGCAGCTTAGGAAAAGGACAGGCGAGGAACACTGAAGCTTTCTTT,CASSLGKGQARNTEAFF
TRBJ2-3,many,.,TRBV4-3,TGCGCCAGCAGCCAAGAACGGGTGGACACAGATACGCAGTATTTT,CASSQERVDTDTQYF
TRBJ1-1,few,.,TRBV29-1,TGCAGCGTTGAAAGGTCGGCACTGAACACTGAAGCTTTCTTT,CSVERSALNTEAFF
TRBJ1-2,.,TRBD1,TRBV7-8,TGTGCCAGCAGCTTAGACGGGACAGCCCTGAACTATGGCTACACCTTC,CASSLDGTALNYGYTF
TRBJ2-1,.,TRBD2,TRBV7-9,TGTGCCAGCAGCTTATACGGGCGGGAGGGGGCCGATGAGCAGTTCTTC,CASSLYGREGADEQFF
TRBJ1-4,few,.,TRBV12-3/TRBV12-4,TGTGCCACCAGAGCGGGGTTTAATGAAAAACTGTTTTTT,CATRAGFNEKLFF